This T cell receptor (beta chain) was retrieved from a study of identical twins. Findings and limits, study-wide: The abundant beta clonotypes from cord blood had fewer insertions, and memory repertoires had none of this.

There are 16 residues in the CDR3. Germline V CDR1 and CDR2: SQVTM, ANQGSEA. V gave up 1 base and J gave up 0 bases; unmatched junction bases: 7. Unique molecular identifiers were present on cDNA, and template switching added a universal primer site. TCRdb ran MiXCR on the 5' RACE reads and lists one entry per CDR3 protein. The table includes nearly 250,000 distinct CDR3 sequences, about 7% detected once. This clonotype appeared many times. Antigen unknown. The sample also formed part of further work on yellow fever vaccine responses in identical twins. That work adds: It has been reported that, in twins, the vaccine T cell response seemed partly convergent and partly personalized.

The sequenced sample consisted of memory (CD45RO+) T cells sorted from blood. The sequence derives from a young woman in good health. The chain combines TRBV29-1 with TRBJ1-1, with 8 bases aligning to TRBD1. DNA for the CDR3: TGCAGCGTTGAAGGGGACAGGCGAAAGCTGAACACTGAAGCTTTCTTT. It specifies CSVEGDRRKLNTEAFF.